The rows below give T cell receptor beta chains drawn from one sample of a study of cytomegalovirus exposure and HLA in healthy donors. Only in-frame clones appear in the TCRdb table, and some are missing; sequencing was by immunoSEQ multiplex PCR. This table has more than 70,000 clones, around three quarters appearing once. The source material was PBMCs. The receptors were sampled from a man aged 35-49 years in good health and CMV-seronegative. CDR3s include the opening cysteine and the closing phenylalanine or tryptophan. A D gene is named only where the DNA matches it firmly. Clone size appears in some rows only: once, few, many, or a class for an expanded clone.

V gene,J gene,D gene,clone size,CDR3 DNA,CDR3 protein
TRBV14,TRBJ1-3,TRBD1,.,TGTGCCAGCAGCCAAGACCAGGGGGGTGGAAACACCATATATTTT,CASSQDQGGGNTIYF
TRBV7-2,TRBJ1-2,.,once,TGTGCCAGCAGCTTAGGTGGGGGGGGAGGCTACACCTTC,CASSLGGGGGYTF
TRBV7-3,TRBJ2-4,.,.,TGTGCCAGCAGCCCGGGAGGGGGCGTAAACATTCAGTACTTC,CASSPGGGVNIQYF
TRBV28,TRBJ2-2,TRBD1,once,TGTGCCAGCATCAACGGACAGGGGACCGGGGAGCTGTTTTTT,CASINGQGTGELFF
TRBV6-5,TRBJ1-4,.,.,TGTGCCAGCAGTTCAGCCCCAGGGGATTCTAATGAAAAACTGTTTTTT,CASSSAPGDSNEKLFF
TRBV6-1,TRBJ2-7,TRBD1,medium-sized,TGTGCCAGCAGCTTGACAGGGGGGGGCTACGAGCAGTACTTC,CASSLTGGGYEQYF
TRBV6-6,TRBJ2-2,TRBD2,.,TGTGCCAGCAGTTACTCGAGCGGGGGGACCCACGGGGAGCTGTTTTTT,CASSYSSGGTHGELFF
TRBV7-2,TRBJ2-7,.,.,TGTGCCAGCAGCTTCGGGGGTTCCTCCTACGAGCAGTACTTC,CASSFGGSSYEQYF
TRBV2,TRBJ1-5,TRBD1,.,TGTGCCAGCAGGGACGACAGGGGGCATCAGCCCCAGCATTTT,CASRDDRGHQPQHF
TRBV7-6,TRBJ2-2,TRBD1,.,TGTGCCAGCAGCCAAGAGGACAGGGTAGTTTCCGACACCGGGGAGCTGTTTTTT,CASSQEDRVVSDTGELFF
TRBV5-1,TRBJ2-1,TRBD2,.,TGCGCCAGCAGCTTGGGACTAGCGGGGGTGTACAATGAGCAGTTCTTC,CASSLGLAGVYNEQFF
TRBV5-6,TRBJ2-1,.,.,TGTGCCAGCAGCCACTCCTGGGGGCTCTACAATGAGCAGTTCTTC,CASSHSWGLYNEQFF
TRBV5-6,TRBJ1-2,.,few,TGTGCCAGCAGCTTGGGGGCTGGAGGCCGCTACACCTTC,CASSLGAGGRYTF
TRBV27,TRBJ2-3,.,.,TGTGCCAGCAGTTCAATAGACACAGATACGCAGTATTTT,CASSSIDTDTQYF
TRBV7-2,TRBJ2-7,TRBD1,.,TGTGCCAGCAGTTCAAGACCCTCCGGGACAGGTTGGCCCTACGAGCAGTACTTC,CASSSRPSGTGWPYEQYF
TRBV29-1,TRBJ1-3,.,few,TGCAGCGTTTCTCCAGACTCTGGAAACACCATATATTTT,CSVSPDSGNTIYF
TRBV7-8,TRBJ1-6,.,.,TGTGCCAGCAGCTCTATTTCGAGACTCCTCCACTTT,CASSSISRLLHF
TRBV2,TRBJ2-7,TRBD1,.,TGTGCCAGCAGTATTCCAGGGGGCGAGCAGTACTTC,CASSIPGGEQYF
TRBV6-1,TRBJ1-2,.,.,TGTGCCAGCAGTCAACATTGGGACTTCGACTATGGCTACACCTTC,CASSQHWDFDYGYTF
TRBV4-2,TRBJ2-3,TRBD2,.,TGTGCCAGCAGCCAAGGCGCGGGGGAGTCAGATACGCAGTATTTT,CASSQGAGESDTQYF
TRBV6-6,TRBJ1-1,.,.,TGTGCCAGCAGTTACTCGCGGCAGAACACTGAAGCTTTCTTT,CASSYSRQNTEAFF
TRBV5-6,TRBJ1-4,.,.,TGTGCCAGCAGCTCAGAGGAGGTTCTGTTTTTT,CASSSEEVLFF
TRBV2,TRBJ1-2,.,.,TGTGCCAGCAGTGAAGCGCTTCGGCCACTATATGGCTACACCTTC,CASSEALRPLYGYTF
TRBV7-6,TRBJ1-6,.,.,TGTGCCAGCAGCCCCATATGGGGCGTAAATTCGCCCCTCCACTTT,CASSPIWGVNSPLHF
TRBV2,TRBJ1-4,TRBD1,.,TGTGCCAGCAGGGGTGACAGGGTGCGCGGAAAACTGTTTTTT,CASRGDRVRGKLFF
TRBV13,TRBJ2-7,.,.,TGTGCCAGCAGCTTAGCGGGGGGCAGGATCTACGAGCAGTACTTC,CASSLAGGRIYEQYF
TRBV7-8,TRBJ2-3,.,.,TGTGCCAGCAGCTTAGTGGACCGCGGGCCAGATACGCAGTATTTT,CASSLVDRGPDTQYF
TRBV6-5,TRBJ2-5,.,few,TGTGCCAGCAGTTACGTCGGGGAAGAGACCCAGTACTTC,CASSYVGEETQYF
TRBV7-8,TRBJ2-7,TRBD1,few,TGTGCCAGCAGGGGGGACAGGGGCAAACCTTTTGAGCAGTACTTC,CASRGDRGKPFEQYF
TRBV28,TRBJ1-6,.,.,TGTGCCAGCAGTTTTCAGCGCCTCCACTTT,CASSFQRLHF
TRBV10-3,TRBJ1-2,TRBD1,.,TGTGCCATCAACCCCGCGACAGGGACCTATGGCTACACCTTC,CAINPATGTYGYTF
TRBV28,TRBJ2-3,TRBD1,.,TGTGCCAGCAGTTTATGGGAACAGGGGAGAGAGCAGTATTTT,CASSLWEQGREQYF
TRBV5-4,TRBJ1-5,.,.,TGTGCCAGCAGCATGCAGGGAACCCAGCCCCAGCATTTT,CASSMQGTQPQHF
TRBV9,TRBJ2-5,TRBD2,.,TGTGCCAGCAGCGTAGAGGCGGGGGGGCGATCAAGAGAGACCCAGTACTTC,CASSVEAGGRSRETQYF
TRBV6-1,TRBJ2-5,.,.,TGTGCCAGCAGTGATATTCTGGAGGGGTTGGGGGGCCAGTACTTC,CASSDILEGLGGQYF
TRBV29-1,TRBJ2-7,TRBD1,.,TGCAGCGTAAGGGACAGCGTAAGCTCCTACGAGCAGTACTTC,CSVRDSVSSYEQYF
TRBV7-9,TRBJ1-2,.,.,TGTTCCAGCAGCCCTGACACAGGCTCTCGATATGGCTACACCTTC,CSSSPDTGSRYGYTF
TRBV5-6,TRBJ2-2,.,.,TGTGCCAGCACCACAGGGACACCCTACACCGGGGAGCTGTTTTTT,CASTTGTPYTGELFF
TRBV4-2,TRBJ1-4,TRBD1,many,TGTGCCAGCAGCCAAGATACGGGGACAGGGAATGAAAAACTGTTTTTT,CASSQDTGTGNEKLFF
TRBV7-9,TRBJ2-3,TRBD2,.,TGTGCCAGCAGCGAATTGCGACTAGCGGGGGTCACAGATACGCAGTATTTT,CASSELRLAGVTDTQYF
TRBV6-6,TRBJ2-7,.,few,TGTGCCAGCAGTTTCAAGTCACCAAACGGCGAGCAGTACTTC,CASSFKSPNGEQYF
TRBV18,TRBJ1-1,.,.,TGTGCCAGCTCAGGACAGACAACCTTTAACATGAACACTGAAGCTTTCTTT,CASSGQTTFNMNTEAFF
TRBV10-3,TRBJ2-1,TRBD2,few,TGTGCCATCAGTGAGTTAGCCGGGACTAGCGCTAACAATGAGCAGTTCTTC,CAISELAGTSANNEQFF
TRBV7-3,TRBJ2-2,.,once,TGTGCCAGCAGCTCCCACCCTCCAGGACGGACACACGCGAACACCGGGGAGCTGTTTTTT,CASSSHPPGRTHANTGELFF
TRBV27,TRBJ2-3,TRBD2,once,TGTGCCAGCAGTTTGGGGGGACTAGCGGGGAGACGGACGCAGTATTTT,CASSLGGLAGRRTQYF
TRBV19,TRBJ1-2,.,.,TGTGCCAGTAGAACCGACAGAATCGGCTATGGCTACACCTTC,CASRTDRIGYGYTF
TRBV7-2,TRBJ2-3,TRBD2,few,TGTGCCAGCAGCTTAGCCCTAGCGGGGTCCTTAGATACGCAGTATTTT,CASSLALAGSLDTQYF
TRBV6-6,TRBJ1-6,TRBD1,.,TGTGCCAGCAGCTGGGCCGGGGGACAGGTGGATTCACCCCTCCACTTT,CASSWAGGQVDSPLHF
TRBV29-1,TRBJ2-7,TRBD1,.,TGCAGCGCGCGGACAGGCGATTCTGGCGAGCAGTACTTC,CSARTGDSGEQYF
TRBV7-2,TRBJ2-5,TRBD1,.,TGTGCCAGCAGCTTTGACAGGGGGAGTGGAGAGACCCAGTACTTC,CASSFDRGSGETQYF
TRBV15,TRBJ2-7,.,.,TGTGCCACCAGCAGAGATATGGGCGCCTACGAGCAGTACTTC,CATSRDMGAYEQYF
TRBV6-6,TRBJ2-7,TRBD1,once,TGTGCCAGCAGTCCCCCCGGGACAGGGGAATACGAGCAGTACTTC,CASSPPGTGEYEQYF
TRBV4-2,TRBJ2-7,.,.,TGTGCCAGCAGCCAAACAGGACTAACCTACGAGCAGTACTTC,CASSQTGLTYEQYF
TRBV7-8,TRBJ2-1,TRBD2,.,TGTGCCAGCAGCCCTCGGGGAGGGCGGGGGACCTACAATGAGCAGTTCTTC,CASSPRGGRGTYNEQFF
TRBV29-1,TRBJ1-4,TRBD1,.,TGCAGCGTTGAGGGCGGACAGGGAGGAACTAATGAAAAACTGTTTTTT,CSVEGGQGGTNEKLFF
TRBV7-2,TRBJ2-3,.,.,TGTGCCAGCAGCCCTCGGGACAAGCAATACCCAGATACGCAGTATTTT,CASSPRDKQYPDTQYF